This TCR beta chain was recorded in a study of blood T cell repertoires in COVID-19 (dated by TCRdb to the early 2020s). With regard to the full study: Samples covering the acute and convalescent phases of COVID-19 were provided by collaborators in the United States, Italy and Spain. The material from the prospective study consisted of cDNA or gDNA derived from T cells, B-cell-depleted T cells, or PBMCs. Deeply sampled blood TCRbeta repertoires from subjects exposed to, actively infected with, or recovered from COVID-19 were included in the dataset. The repertoires were made available in a free public database intended to serve as a resource for research on the immune response to SARS-CoV-2. Samples were obtained from the ongoing ImmuneRACE study (first 160 participants) and from approximately 1,200 subjects provided by 6 global collaborators. The sample metadata nearly always contained a de-identified subject ID, COVID-19 status, age in years and sex. Where available, HLA class I and class II types were taken from metadata supplied by the sample provider and were not determined by assay-based typing. What the research found in general, with its limitations: The amount of clinical and demographic metadata varied by source and participant and was provided uncurated.

Trimming takes 0 bases off V and 3 bases off J; junction bases not matched to a gene: 9. The CDR3 goes from the cysteine to the phenylalanine over 17 residues. Only CDR3 DNA remains: 51 bases, in frame from the first base. Reading the germline V gene gives CDR1 SGHRS and CDR2 YFSETQ. The collaborating institutions used their own protocols to collect whole blood in K2EDTA tubes. For TCRbeta analysis, collaborators shipped samples in one of three forms: frozen whole blood, isolated PBMCs, or DNA extracted from either of those sample types. TCRbeta CDR3 regions were amplified from genomic DNA by means of the immunoSEQ Assay, a bias-controlled multiplex PCR. Concerning the study's data processing: Within the assay, amplification of reference gene primers was used to estimate how many nucleated cells each sample contained. To quantify the absolute abundance of each unique TCRbeta CDR3 rearrangement, sequence reads were collapsed and filtered. For each sample, productive Simpson clonality was calculated by taking the square root of Simpson's diversity index across productive rearrangements. As stored in TCRdb, this immuneACCESS dataset retains in-frame rearrangements with V and J assigned. A fraction of the clones does not appear; measured against another copy, unresolved V genes explain less than half of the discrepancy, and the remainder lacks a known reason. D and trimming were read from the DNA, whereas the V and J calls and clone size are those reported in that table. This sample is represented by more than 75,000 clones; 80% to 90% of them were singletons. Of the sample, around 25% falls within the top ten clones.

A remark on this clone: Which antigen it targets is not known. No much larger clone is present one base from it, and per-base qualities are unavailable.

The sequenced material came from peripheral blood. The TCR originated in a man aged 60 to 69 with acute or convalescent COVID-19. The rearranged segments are TRBV5-1 and TRBJ2-5; 9 junctional bases match TRBD1. The base sequence is TGCGCCAGCAGCTTGGTCCTTCCGGGACAGGGAAAAGAGACCCAGTACTTC. Translated, it reads CASSLVLPGQGKETQYF. The CDR3, completed at both ends by the reference TRBV5-1 and TRBJ2-5 genes, gives the full variable domain KAGVTQTPRYLIKTRGQQVTLSCSPISGHRSVSWYQQTPGQGLQFLFEYFSETQRNKGNFPGRFSGRQFSNSRSEMNVSTLELGDSALYLCASSLVLPGQGKETQYFGPGTRLLVL.